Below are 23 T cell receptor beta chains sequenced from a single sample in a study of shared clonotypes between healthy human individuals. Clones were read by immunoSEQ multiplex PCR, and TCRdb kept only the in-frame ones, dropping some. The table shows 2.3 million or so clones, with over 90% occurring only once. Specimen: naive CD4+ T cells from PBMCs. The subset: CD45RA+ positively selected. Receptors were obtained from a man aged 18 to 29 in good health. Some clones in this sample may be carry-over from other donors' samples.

The CDR3 loop reads CASSSQPGWGGGYTF. DNA for the CDR3: TGTGCCAGCAGCTCTCAACCGGGATGGGGCGGAGGCTACACCTTC. V usage is TRBV5-6 and J usage is TRBJ1-2, with D perhaps matching TRBD1 (5 bases). Trimming left V 3 bases short and J 8 bases short, with 20 bases between. The CDR3 runs 15 residues. The germline V gene encodes CDR1 SGHDT and CDR2 YYEEEE.

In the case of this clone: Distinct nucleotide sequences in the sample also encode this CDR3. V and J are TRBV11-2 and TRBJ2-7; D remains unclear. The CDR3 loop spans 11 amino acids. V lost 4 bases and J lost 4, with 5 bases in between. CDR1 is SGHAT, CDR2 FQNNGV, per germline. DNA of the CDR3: TGTGCCAGCAGCTCCTATTACGAGCAGTACTTC. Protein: CASSSYYEQYF.

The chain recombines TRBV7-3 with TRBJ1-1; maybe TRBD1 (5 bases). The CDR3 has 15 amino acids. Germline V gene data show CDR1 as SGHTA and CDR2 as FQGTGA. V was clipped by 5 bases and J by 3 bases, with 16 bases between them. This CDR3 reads CASSPGTAADTEAFF. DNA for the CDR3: TGTGCCAGCAGCCCGGGGACGGCGGCGGACACTGAAGCTTTCTTT.

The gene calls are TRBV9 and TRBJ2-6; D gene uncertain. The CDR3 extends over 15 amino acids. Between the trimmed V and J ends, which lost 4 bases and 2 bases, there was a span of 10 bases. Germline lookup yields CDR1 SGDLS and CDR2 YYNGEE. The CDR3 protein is CASSNFEPGANVLTF. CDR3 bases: TGTGCCAGCAGCAACTTCGAACCTGGGGCCAACGTCCTGACTTTC.

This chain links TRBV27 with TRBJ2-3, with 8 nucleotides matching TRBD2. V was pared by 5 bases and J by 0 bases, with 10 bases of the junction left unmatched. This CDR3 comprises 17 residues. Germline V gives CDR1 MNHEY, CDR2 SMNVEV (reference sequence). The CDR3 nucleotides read TGTGCCAGCAGTCCCCGTAGCGGGGACACTAGCACAGATACGCAGTATTTT. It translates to CASSPRSGDTSTDTQYF.

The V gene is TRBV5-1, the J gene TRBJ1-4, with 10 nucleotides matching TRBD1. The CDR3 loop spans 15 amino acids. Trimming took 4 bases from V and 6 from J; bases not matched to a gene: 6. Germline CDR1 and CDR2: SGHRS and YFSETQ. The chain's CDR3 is CASSPGTGAYEKLFF. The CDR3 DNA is TGCGCCAGCAGCCCTGGGACAGGGGCGTATGAAAAACTGTTTTTT.

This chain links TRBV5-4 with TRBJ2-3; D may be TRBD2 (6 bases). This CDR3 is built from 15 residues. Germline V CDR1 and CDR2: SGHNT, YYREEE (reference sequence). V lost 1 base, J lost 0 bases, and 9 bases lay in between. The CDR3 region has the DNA TGTGCCAGCAGCTTGCCTAGCGCCAGCACAGATACGCAGTATTTT. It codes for CASSLPSASTDTQYF.

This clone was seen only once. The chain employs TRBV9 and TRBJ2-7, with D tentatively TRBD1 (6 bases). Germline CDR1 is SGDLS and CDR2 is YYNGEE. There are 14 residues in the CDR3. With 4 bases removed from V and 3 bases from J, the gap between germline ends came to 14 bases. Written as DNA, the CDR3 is TGTGCCAGCAGCCCATTGGACAGTATCTACGAGCAGTACTTC. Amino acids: CASSPLDSIYEQYF.

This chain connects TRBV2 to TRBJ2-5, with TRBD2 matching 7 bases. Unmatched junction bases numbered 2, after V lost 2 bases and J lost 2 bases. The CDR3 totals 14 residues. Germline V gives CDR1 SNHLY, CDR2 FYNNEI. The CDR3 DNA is TGTGCCAGCAGTGAAAATAGCGGGCAAGAGACCCAGTACTTC. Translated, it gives CASSENSGQETQYF.

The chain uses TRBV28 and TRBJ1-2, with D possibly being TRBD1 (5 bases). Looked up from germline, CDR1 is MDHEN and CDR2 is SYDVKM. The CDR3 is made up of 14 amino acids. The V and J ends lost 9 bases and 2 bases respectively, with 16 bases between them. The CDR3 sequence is CASTGGSGNYGYTF. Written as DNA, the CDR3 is TGTGCCAGTACGGGAGGGTCAGGGAACTATGGCTACACCTTC.

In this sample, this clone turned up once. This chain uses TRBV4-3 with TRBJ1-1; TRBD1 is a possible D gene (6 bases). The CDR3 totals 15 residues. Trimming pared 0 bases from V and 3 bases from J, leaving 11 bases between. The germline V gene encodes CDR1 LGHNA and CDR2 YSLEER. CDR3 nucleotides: TGCGCCAGCAGCCAAGAGGGGGGGCGAGACACTGAAGCTTTCTTT. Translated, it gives CASSQEGGRDTEAFF.

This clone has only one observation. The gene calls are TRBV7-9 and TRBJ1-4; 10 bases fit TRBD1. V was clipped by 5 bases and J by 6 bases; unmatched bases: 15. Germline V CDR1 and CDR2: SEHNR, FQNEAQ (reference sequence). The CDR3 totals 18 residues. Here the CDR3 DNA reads TGTGCCAGCAGCCGTTTCCGCCCCCGACAGGGGGCTTATGAAAAACTGTTTTTT. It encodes CASSRFRPRQGAYEKLFF.

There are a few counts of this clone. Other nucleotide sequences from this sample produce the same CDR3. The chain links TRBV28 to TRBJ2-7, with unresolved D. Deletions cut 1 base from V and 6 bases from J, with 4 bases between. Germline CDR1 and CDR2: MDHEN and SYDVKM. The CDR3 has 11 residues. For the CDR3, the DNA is TGTGCCAGCAGTTTATTAGGCGAGCAGTACTTC. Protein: CASSLLGEQYF.

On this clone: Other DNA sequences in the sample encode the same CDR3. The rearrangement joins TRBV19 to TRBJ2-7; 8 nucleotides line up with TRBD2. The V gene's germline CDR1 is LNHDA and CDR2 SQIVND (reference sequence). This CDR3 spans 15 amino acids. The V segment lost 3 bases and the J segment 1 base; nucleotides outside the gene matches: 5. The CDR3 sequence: CASSITSGRSYEQYF. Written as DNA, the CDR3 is TGTGCCAGTAGTATTACTAGCGGAAGGTCCTACGAGCAGTACTTC.

The CDR3 bases are TGTGCCAGCAGCTTGTTCGCAGCTACGAACACCGGGGAGCTGTTTTTT. Encoded protein: CASSLFAATNTGELFF. The chain links TRBV7-6 to TRBJ2-2; no firm D call. V lost 3 bases, J lost 0 bases, and 11 bases lay in between. This CDR3 region has 16 residues. Germline CDR1 and CDR2: SGHVS and FNYEAQ.

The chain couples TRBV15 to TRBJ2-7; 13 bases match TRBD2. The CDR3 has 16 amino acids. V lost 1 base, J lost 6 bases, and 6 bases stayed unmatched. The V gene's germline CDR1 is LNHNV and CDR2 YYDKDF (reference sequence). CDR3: CATSRARTSGSREQYF. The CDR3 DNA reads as TGTGCCACCAGCAGAGCAAGGACTAGCGGGAGTCGCGAGCAGTACTTC.

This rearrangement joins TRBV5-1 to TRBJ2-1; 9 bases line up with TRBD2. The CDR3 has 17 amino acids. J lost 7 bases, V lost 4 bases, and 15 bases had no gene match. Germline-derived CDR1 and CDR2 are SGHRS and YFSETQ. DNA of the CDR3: TGCGCCAGCAGCACGCTAGCGGGAAAGGGGGTTAGGAATGAGCAGTTCTTC. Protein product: CASSTLAGKGVRNEQFF.

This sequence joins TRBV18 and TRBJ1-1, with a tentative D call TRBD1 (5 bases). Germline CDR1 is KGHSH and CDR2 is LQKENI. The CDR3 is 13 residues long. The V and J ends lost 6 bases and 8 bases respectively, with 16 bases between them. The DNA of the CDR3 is TGTGCCAGCTCGACTAACCCTCCAGGGGAAGCTTTCTTT. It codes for CASSTNPPGEAFF.

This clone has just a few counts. The CDR3, as DNA: TGTGCCAGCACTAGCCCCCTCACCGGGGAGCTGTTTTTT. This encodes CASTSPLTGELFF. The chain links TRBV28 to TRBJ2-2; weak D call: TRBD2 (5 bases). Germline values: CDR1 MDHEN, CDR2 SYDVKM. The V end was cut by 7 bases, the J end by 4 bases, with 10 bases between. The CDR3 loop spans 13 amino acids.

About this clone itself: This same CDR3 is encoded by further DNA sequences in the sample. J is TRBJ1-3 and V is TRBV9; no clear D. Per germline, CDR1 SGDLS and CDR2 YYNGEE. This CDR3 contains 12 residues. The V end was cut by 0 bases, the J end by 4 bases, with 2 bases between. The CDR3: CASSVAGNTIYF. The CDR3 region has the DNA TGTGCCAGCAGCGTAGCAGGAAACACCATATATTTT.

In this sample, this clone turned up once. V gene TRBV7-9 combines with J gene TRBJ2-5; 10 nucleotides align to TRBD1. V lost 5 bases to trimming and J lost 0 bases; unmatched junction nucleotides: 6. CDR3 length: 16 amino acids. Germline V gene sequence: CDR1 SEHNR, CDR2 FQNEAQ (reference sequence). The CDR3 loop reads CASSVRDRGYQETQYF. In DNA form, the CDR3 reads TGTGCCAGCAGCGTCCGGGACAGGGGTTACCAAGAGACCCAGTACTTC.

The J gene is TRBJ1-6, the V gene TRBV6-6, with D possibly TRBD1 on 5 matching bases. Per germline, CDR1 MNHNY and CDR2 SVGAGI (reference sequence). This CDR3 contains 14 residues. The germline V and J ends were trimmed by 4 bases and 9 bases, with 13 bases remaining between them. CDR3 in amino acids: CASSLGVSVSPLHF. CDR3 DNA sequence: TGTGCCAGCAGTTTGGGGGTCAGTGTTTCACCCCTCCACTTT.

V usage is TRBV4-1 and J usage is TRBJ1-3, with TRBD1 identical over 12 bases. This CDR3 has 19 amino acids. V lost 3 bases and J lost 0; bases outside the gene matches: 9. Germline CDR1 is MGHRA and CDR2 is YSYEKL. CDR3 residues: CASSQGTGGPKASGNTIYF. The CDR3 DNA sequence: TGCGCCAGCAGCCAGGGGACAGGGGGCCCTAAAGCCTCTGGAAACACCATATATTTT.